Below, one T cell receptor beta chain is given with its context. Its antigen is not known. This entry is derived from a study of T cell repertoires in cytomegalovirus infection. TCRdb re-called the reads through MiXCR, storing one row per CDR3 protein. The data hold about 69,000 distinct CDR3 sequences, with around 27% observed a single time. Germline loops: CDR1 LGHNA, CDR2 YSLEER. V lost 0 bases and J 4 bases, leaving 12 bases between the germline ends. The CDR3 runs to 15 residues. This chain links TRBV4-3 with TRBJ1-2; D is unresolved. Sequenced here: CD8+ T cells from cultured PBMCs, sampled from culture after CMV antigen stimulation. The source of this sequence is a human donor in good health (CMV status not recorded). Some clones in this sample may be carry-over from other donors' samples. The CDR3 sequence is CASSQDYTSIYGYTF. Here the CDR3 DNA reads TGCGCCAGCAGCCAAGACTACACATCCATCTATGGCTACACCTTC.